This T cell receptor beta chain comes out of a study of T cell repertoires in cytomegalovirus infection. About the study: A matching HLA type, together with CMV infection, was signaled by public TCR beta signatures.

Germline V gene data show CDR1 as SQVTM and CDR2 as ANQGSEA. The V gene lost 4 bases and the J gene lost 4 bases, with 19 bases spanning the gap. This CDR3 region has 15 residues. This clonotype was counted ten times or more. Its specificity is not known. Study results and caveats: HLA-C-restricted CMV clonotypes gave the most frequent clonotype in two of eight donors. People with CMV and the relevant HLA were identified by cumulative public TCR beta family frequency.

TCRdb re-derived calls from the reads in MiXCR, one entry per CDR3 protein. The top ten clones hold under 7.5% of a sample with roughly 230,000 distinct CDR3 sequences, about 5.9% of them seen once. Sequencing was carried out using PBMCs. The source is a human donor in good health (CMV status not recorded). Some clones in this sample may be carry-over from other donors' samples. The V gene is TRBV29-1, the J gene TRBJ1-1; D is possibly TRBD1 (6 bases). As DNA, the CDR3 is TGCAGCGTTGTTGATAGGGACTCCAGGGGCACTGAAGCTTTCTTT. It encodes CSVVDRDSRGTEAFF.